This passage covers 12 T cell receptor beta chains from one sample sequenced in a study of T cell responses to AZD1222 COVID-19 vaccine. Sequencing used immunoSEQ multiplex PCR; TCRdb keeps in-frame clones, though not all of them. The repertoire includes 90,000 to 100,000 clones, roughly 90% of them detected once, and 15% to 20% sits in the top ten. Sample: peripheral blood, taken 28 days after the second AZD1222 dose. These receptors all stem from an adult who received the AZD1222 COVID-19 vaccine.

The CDR3 DNA reads TGTGCCAGCTCACCTATAACGTTACAGGCGAGGAGCGGGGAGCTGTTTTTT. Its translation is CASSPITLQARSGELFF. This chain links TRBV18 with TRBJ2-2; D is perhaps TRBD1 (5 bases). This CDR3 is built from 17 residues. Between the trimmed V and J ends, which lost 3 bases and 7 bases, there was a span of 21 bases. Germline V gene data show CDR1 as KGHSH and CDR2 as LQKENI. Complete variable domain (other parts from reference TRBV18 and TRBJ2-2): NAGVMQNPRHLVRRRGQEARLRCSPMKGHSHVYWYRQLPEEGLKFMVYLQKENIIDESGMPKERFSAEFPKEGPSILRIQQVVRGDSAAYFCASSPITLQARSGELFFGEGSRLTVL.

This clone was detected once. The chain links TRBV6-5 to TRBJ2-3; D could derive from TRBD1 or TRBD2 (5 bases each). Trimming left V 7 bases short and J 0 bases short, with 11 bases between. CDR1 is MNHEY, CDR2 SVGAGI, per germline. This CDR3 comprises 14 residues. This CDR3 is CASTGAGSTDTQYF. The CDR3 nucleotides read TGTGCCAGCACCGGGGCTGGTAGCACAGATACGCAGTATTTT.

This clone was seen just once. The chain uses TRBV19 and TRBJ2-2; 7 nucleotides agree with TRBD1. J was trimmed by 4 bases and V by 4 bases; bases with no gene match: 3. The CDR3 totals 14 residues. The V gene's germline CDR1 is LNHDA and CDR2 SQIVND (reference sequence). The CDR3, as DNA: TGTGCCAGTAGTACCTCAGGGGGCACCGGGGAGCTGTTTTTT. As protein: CASSTSGGTGELFF.

This chain links TRBV4-1 with TRBJ1-4; D ambiguous. V was shortened by 2 bases and J by 4 bases, with 5 bases between the two germline ends. The CDR3 sequence is 13 residues long. Germline V gene lookup returns CDR1 MGHRA and CDR2 YSYEKL. The CDR3: CASSQWRNEKLFF. For the CDR3, the DNA is TGCGCCAGCAGCCAATGGCGTAATGAAAAACTGTTTTTT.

This clone has just a few counts. This chain uses TRBV10-1 with TRBJ2-1; 11 bases match TRBD2. The V gene end was trimmed by 6 bases and the J gene end by 4 bases; junction bases not matched to a gene: 2. Looked up from germline, CDR1 is WNHNN and CDR2 is SYGVQD (reference sequence). The CDR3 has 14 residues. In nucleotides, the CDR3 is TGCGCCAGCAGATCTAGCGGGGGGTACAATGAGCAGTTCTTC. As protein: CASRSSGGYNEQFF.

The rearrangement links TRBV6-5 to TRBJ1-1, with D unclear. CDR1 MNHEY and CDR2 SVGAGI come from the germline V gene. Deletions cut 7 bases from V and 1 base from J, with 13 bases between. This CDR3 contains 14 residues. The CDR3: CASKIFRENTEAFF. CDR3 in DNA: TGTGCCAGCAAGATTTTCCGGGAGAACACTGAAGCTTTCTTT.

The chain is built from TRBV20-1 and TRBJ2-3; D uncertain. The CDR3 is 10 residues long. Trimming took 6 bases from V and 3 from J, leaving 4 bases between them. CDR1 and CDR2 (germline): DFQATT, SNEGSKA (reference sequence). CDR3: CSATTDTQYF. CDR3 bases: TGCAGTGCCACAACAGATACGCAGTATTTT.

The chain links TRBV30 to TRBJ2-7; a possible D gene is TRBD1 (6 bases). The ends were cut back, 0 bases at V and 6 bases at J, with 15 bases in the middle. Germline-derived CDR1 and CDR2 are GTSNPN and SVGIG (reference sequence). The CDR3 length is 14 residues. The CDR3 DNA reads as TGTGCCTGGAGTGTAGGGACACCGCTAGGCGAGCAGTACTTC. It specifies CAWSVGTPLGEQYF.

This chain's CDR3 is CASSVDANSYEQYF. The CDR3 DNA reads TGTGCCAGCAGCGTAGACGCCAACTCCTACGAGCAGTACTTC. V and J are TRBV9 and TRBJ2-7; D not certain. This CDR3 has 14 residues. Germline V gives CDR1 SGDLS, CDR2 YYNGEE. V was clipped by 0 bases and J by 0 bases, with 7 bases between them.

This chain uses TRBV5-5 with TRBJ2-1; the match to TRBD2 covers 7 bases. V trimming: 4 bases; J trimming: 8 bases; junction bases outside the gene matches: 9. Germline loops: CDR1 SGHKS, CDR2 YYEKEE (reference sequence). The CDR3 covers 14 residues. As DNA, the CDR3 is TGTGCCAGCAGCCCCCGGGGGAGGGCCGATGAGCAGTTCTTC. Its translation is CASSPRGRADEQFF.

V usage is TRBV11-2 and J usage is TRBJ2-2; the D is unclear. Germline CDR1 reads SGHAT; CDR2 reads FQNNGV. The CDR3 spans 14 residues. V lost 5 bases, J lost 0 bases, and 7 bases lay in between. The DNA for the CDR3 is TGTGCCAGCAGCCCAGCAACGAACACCGGGGAGCTGTTTTTT. This codes for CASSPATNTGELFF.

V gene TRBV6-1 combines with J gene TRBJ2-7; no definite D call. Germline V gives CDR1 MNHNS, CDR2 SASEGT. The CDR3 is 12 amino acids. With 3 bases removed from V and 6 bases from J, the gap between germline ends came to 9 bases. The CDR3 sequence: CASSEGISEQYF. The DNA for the CDR3 is TGTGCCAGCAGTGAGGGGATCAGCGAGCAGTACTTC.